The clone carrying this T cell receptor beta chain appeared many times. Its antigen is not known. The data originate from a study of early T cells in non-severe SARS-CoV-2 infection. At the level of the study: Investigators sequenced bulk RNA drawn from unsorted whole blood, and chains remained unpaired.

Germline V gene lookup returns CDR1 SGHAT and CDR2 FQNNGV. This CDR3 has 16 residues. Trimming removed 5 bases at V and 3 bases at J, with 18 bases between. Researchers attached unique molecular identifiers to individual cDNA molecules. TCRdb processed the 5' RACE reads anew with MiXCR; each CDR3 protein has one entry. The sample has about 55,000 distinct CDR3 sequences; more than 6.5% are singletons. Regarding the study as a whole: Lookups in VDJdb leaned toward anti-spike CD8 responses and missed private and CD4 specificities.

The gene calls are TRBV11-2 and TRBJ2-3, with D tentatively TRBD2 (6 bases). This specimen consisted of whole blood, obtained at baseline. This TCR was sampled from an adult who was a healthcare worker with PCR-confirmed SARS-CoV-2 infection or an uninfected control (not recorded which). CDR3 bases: TGTGCCAGCAGCCCCAGACTAGTCGGACCAACAGATACGCAGTATTTT. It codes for CASSPRLVGPTDTQYF.